The rows below give T cell receptor beta chains drawn from one sample of a study of cytomegalovirus exposure and HLA in healthy donors. Repertoires were generated with immunoSEQ multiplex PCR, while TCRdb's copy carries only in-frame clones and drops some. Altogether some 120,000 clones are present, under 85% being singletons, with the ten largest covering approximately 11%. Sequencing input: PBMCs. Receptor source: a man between 35 and 55 years old in good health and CMV-seropositive. CDR3s include the opening cysteine and the closing phenylalanine or tryptophan. A D gene is named only where the DNA matches it firmly. Clone sizes are given selectively: once, few, many, or a class where the clone is expanded.

TRBV7-2	TRBJ1-1	.	TRBD1	CASSASGTANTEAFF	TGTGCCAGCAGCGCCTCCGGGACAGCGAACACTGAAGCTTTCTTT
TRBV7-6	TRBJ1-4	few	.	CASSPQDPRSEKLFF	TGTGCCAGCAGCCCCCAAGACCCACGGAGCGAAAAACTGTTTTTT
TRBV18	TRBJ1-1	few	.	CASSSRQSQPEAFF	TGTGCCAGCTCCTCCAGGCAAAGCCAGCCCGAAGCTTTCTTT
TRBV18	TRBJ2-5	.	.	CASSPSRAETQYF	TGTGCCAGCTCACCATCCAGGGCCGAGACCCAGTACTTC
TRBV7-2	TRBJ2-7	.	.	CASSLPQFHEQYF	TGTGCCAGCAGCTTACCTCAGTTCCACGAGCAGTACTTC
TRBV4-1	TRBJ1-1	.	.	CASSQIGGGGTEAFF	TGCGCCAGCAGCCAAATTGGGGGAGGGGGCACTGAAGCTTTCTTT
TRBV19	TRBJ2-3	few	.	CASSFTNRPDTQYF	TGTGCCAGTAGTTTCACGAACAGGCCAGATACGCAGTATTTT
TRBV6-5	TRBJ1-2	.	TRBD1	CASSTGTEYGYTF	TGTGCCAGCAGTACCGGGACAGAATATGGCTACACCTTC
TRBV11-3	TRBJ2-2	.	.	CASSKTRNTGELFF	TGTGCCAGCAGCAAGACACGGAACACCGGGGAGCTGTTTTTT
TRBV5-1	TRBJ1-4	.	.	CASREDRAEKLFF	TGCGCCAGCAGGGAAGACAGAGCTGAAAAACTGTTTTTT